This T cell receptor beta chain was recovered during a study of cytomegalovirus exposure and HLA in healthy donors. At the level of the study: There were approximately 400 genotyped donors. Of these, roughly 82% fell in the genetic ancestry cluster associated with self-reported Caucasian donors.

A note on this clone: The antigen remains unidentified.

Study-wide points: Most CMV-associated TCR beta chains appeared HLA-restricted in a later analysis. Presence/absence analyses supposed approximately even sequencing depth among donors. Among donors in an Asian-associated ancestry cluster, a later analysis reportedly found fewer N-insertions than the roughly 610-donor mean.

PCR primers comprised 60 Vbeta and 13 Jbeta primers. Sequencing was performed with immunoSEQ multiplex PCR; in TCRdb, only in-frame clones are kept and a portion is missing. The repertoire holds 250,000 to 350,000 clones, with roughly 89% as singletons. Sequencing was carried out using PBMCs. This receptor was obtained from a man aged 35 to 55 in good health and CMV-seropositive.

The DNA for the CDR3 is TGTGCCAGCTCACAGGACAGAAACACCGGGGAGCTGTTTTTT. This sequence encodes CASSQDRNTGELFF. The rearrangement joins TRBV18 to TRBJ2-2; D may be TRBD1 (6 bases). The CDR3 spans 14 residues. V lost 4 bases and J 2 bases, leaving 8 bases between the germline ends. Germline loops: CDR1 KGHSH, CDR2 LQKENI.